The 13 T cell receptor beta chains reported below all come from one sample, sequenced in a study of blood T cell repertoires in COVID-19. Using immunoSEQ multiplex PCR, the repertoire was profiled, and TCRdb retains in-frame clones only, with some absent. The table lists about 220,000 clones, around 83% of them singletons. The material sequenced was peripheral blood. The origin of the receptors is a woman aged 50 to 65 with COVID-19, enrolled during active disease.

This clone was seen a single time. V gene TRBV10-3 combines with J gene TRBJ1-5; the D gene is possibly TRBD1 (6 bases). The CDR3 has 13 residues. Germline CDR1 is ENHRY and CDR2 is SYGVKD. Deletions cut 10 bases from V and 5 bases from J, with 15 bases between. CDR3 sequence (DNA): TGTGCCACCGACTCGACAGGCGATCAGCCCCAGCATTTT. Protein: CATDSTGDQPQHF.

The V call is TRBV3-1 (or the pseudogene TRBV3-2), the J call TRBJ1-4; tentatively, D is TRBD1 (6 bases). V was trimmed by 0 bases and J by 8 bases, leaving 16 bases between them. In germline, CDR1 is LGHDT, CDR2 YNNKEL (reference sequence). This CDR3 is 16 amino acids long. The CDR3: CASSQDDPGVGEKLFF. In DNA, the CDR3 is TGTGCCAGCAGCCAAGATGACCCAGGGGTGGGGGAAAAACTGTTTTTT.

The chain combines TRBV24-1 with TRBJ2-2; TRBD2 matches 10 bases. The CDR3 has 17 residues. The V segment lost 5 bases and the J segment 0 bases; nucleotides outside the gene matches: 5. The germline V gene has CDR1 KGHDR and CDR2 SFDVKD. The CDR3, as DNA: TGTGCCACCAGTGGGCTAGCGGGGGCGGCGAACACCGGGGAGCTGTTTTTT. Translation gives CATSGLAGAANTGELFF.

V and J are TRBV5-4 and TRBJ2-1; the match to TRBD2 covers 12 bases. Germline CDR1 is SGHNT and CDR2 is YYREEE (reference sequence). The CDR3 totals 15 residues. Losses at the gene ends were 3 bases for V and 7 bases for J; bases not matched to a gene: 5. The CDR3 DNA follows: TGTGCCAGCAGCTCTGGACTAGCGGGGTTGAATGAGCAGTTCTTC. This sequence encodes CASSSGLAGLNEQFF.

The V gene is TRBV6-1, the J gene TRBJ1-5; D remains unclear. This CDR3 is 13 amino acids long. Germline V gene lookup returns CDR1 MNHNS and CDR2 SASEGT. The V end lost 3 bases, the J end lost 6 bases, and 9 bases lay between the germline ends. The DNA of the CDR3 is TGTGCCAGCAGTGATTGGGCGCGTCAGCCCCAGCATTTT. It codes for CASSDWARQPQHF.

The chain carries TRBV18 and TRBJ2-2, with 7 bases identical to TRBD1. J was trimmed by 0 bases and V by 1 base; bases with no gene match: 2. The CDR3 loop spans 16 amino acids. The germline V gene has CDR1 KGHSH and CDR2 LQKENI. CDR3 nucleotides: TGTGCCAGCTCACCACGAGGGGGCGCGAACACCGGGGAGCTGTTTTTT. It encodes CASSPRGGANTGELFF. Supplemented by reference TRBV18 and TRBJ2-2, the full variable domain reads NAGVMQNPRHLVRRRGQEARLRCSPMKGHSHVYWYRQLPEEGLKFMVYLQKENIIDESGMPKERFSAEFPKEGPSILRIQQVVRGDSAAYFCASSPRGGANTGELFFGEGSRLTVL.

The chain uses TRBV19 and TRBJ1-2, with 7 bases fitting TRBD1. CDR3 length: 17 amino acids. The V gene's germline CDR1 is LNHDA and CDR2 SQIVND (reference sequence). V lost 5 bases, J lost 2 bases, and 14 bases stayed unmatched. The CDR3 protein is CASSSHIAGQRNYGYTF. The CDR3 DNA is TGTGCCAGTAGTTCCCATATAGCGGGACAGCGGAACTATGGCTACACCTTC. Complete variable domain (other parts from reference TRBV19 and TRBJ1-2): DGGITQSPKYLFRKEGQNVTLSCEQNLNHDAMYWYRQDPGQGLRLIYYSQIVNDFQKGDIAEGYSVSREKKESFPLTVTSAQKNPTAFYLCASSSHIAGQRNYGYTFGSGTRLTVV.

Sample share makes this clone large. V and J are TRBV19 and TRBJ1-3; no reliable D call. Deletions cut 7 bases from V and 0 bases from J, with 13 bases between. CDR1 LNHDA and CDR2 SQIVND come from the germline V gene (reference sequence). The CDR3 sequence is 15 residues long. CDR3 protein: CASIPTDFSGNTIYF. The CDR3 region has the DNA TGTGCCAGTATCCCGACCGACTTCTCTGGAAACACCATATATTTT. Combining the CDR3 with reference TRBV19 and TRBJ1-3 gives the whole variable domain DGGITQSPKYLFRKEGQNVTLSCEQNLNHDAMYWYRQDPGQGLRLIYYSQIVNDFQKGDIAEGYSVSREKKESFPLTVTSAQKNPTAFYLCASIPTDFSGNTIYFGEGSWLTVV.

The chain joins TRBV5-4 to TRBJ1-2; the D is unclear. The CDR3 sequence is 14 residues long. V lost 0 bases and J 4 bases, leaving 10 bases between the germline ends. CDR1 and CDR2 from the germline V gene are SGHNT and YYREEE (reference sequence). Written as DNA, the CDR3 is TGTGCCAGCAGCTTGGATGTGGCTGGCTATGGCTACACCTTC. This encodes CASSLDVAGYGYTF.

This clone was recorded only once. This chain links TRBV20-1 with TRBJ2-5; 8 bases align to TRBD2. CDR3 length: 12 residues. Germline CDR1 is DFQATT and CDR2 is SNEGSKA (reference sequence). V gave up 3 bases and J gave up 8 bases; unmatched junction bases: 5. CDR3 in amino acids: CSASPGGLTQYF. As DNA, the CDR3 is TGCAGTGCTAGTCCGGGGGGGCTTACCCAGTACTTC.

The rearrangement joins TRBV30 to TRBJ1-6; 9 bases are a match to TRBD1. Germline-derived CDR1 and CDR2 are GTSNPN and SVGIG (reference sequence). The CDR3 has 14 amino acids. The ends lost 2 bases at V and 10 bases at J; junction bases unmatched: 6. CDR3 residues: CAWSSGQGYSPLHF. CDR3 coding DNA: TGTGCCTGGAGTAGTGGACAGGGGTACTCACCCCTCCACTTT.

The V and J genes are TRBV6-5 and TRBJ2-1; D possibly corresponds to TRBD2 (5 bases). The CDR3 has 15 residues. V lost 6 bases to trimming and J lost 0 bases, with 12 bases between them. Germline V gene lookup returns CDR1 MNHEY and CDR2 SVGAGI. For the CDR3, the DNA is TGTGCCAGCAGCTTGCAAGGGAGCTCCTACAATGAGCAGTTCTTC. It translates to CASSLQGSSYNEQFF.

In DNA form, the CDR3 reads TGTGCCAGCAGCCAAGATAGTTTCACTGAAGCTTTCTTT. Its translation: CASSQDSFTEAFF. V and J are TRBV14 and TRBJ1-1; no firm D call. This CDR3 has 13 amino acids. Trimming took off 0 bases at V and 4 bases at J, with 6 bases between the two ends. Per germline, CDR1 SGHDN and CDR2 FVKESK.